The source of this TCR beta chain is a study of cytomegalovirus exposure and HLA in healthy donors. Findings and caveats of the study: The study put 150 or so TCR beta chains on its list as cytomegalovirus-associated. First-cohort TCR clusters were later found to tend to co-occur in the 120 or so validation repertoires.

Sequencing used immunoSEQ multiplex PCR; TCRdb keeps in-frame clones, though not all of them. The sample holds 150,000 to 200,000 clones, around nine tenths seen once. V was clipped by 0 bases and J by 2 bases, with 13 bases between them. CDR3 length equals 16 residues. CDR1 and CDR2 from the germline V gene are SGHRS and YFSETQ. Comment on this clone: Its antigen is not known.

The TCR originated in a man between 18 and 35 years old in good health and CMV-seropositive. The sequenced material came from PBMCs. The rearrangement joins TRBV5-1 to TRBJ2-3; weak D call: TRBD2 (6 bases). The CDR3 DNA is TGCGCCAGCAGCTTGGTTGAACGGGGGACCACAGATACGCAGTATTTT. Its translation is CASSLVERGTTDTQYF.